This T cell receptor (beta chain) is drawn from a study of glioma-infiltrating T cells after dendritic cell vaccination. On the study more broadly: Dendritic cell vaccination trial patients had either newly diagnosed or recurrent glioblastoma.

Study-level points and caveats: Only a small number of patients had complete blood and tumor samples. No direct clonality-survival link was found; a diverse polyclonal response may matter.

Time point here: after dendritic cell vaccination, including at tumor progression/relapse. Only patients with spare fresh-frozen tumor and over two years of follow-up were included. Points on this clone: Its antigen is still unknown.

Clones were read by immunoSEQ multiplex PCR, and TCRdb kept only the in-frame ones, dropping some. The sample includes roughly 60,000 clones, around 86% of them seen just once. From germline, CDR1 is SGHAT and CDR2 FQDESV (reference sequence). J was trimmed by 0 bases and V by 8 bases; bases with no gene match: 10. The CDR3 spans 16 residues. The receptor was isolated from a human donor with glioblastoma. The chain uses TRBV11-1 and TRBJ2-1; 7 nucleotides match TRBD1. The input for sequencing was blood, taken after dendritic cell vaccination. CDR3: CASGKQGTYSYNEQFF. The CDR3 DNA reads TGTGCCAGCGGAAAACAGGGGACCTACTCCTACAATGAGCAGTTCTTC.